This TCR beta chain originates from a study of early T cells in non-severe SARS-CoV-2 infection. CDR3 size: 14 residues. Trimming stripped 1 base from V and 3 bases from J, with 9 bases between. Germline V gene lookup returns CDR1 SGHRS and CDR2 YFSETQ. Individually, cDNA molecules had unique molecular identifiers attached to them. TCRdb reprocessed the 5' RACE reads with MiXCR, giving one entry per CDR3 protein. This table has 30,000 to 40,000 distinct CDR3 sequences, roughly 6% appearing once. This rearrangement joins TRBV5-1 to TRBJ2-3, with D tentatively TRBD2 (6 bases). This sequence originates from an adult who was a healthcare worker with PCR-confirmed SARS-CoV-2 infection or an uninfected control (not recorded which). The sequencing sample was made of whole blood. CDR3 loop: CASSLIAGTDTQYF. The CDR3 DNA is TGCGCCAGCAGCTTGATTGCGGGGACAGATACGCAGTATTTT. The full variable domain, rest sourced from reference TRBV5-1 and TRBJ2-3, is KAGVTQTPRYLIKTRGQQVTLSCSPISGHRSVSWYQQTPGQGLQFLFEYFSETQRNKGNFPGRFSGRQFSNSRSEMNVSTLELGDSALYLCASSLIAGTDTQYFGPGTRLTVL.